This TCR beta chain was identified during a study of technical replicates of blood from a few donors. Germline CDR1 and CDR2: SGHVS and FNYEAQ. V dropped 5 bases and J dropped 3; count of bases not matched to a gene: 7. The CDR3 length is 15 residues. Assay used: immunoSEQ multiplex PCR; TCRdb lists only in-frame clones, some missing. The sample records roughly 64,000 clones, about 86% being singletons. The sample holds one count of this clone. Sample: PBMCs. The sequence came from a human donor in good health. Some clones in this sample may be carry-over from other donors' samples. V gene TRBV7-6 combines with J gene TRBJ2-7; 10 nucleotides align to TRBD1. Here the CDR3 reads CASSAGDRGFYEQYF. CDR3 bases: TGTGCCAGCAGCGCCGGGGACAGGGGCTTCTACGAGCAGTACTTC.